The next 22 T cell receptor beta chains were all read from a single sample in a study of identical twins. TCRdb used MiXCR to reprocess the 5' RACE reads, holding one entry per CDR3 protein. The sample gives around 490,000 distinct CDR3 sequences, over 12% of which show up once; 0.35% to 0.45% is in the top ten. The data also belong to a second study, concerning yellow fever vaccine responses in identical twins.

Source material: CD4+ T cells sorted from blood. The receptors stem from a woman aged 18-29 years in good health.

This clonotype was found a few times. This chain links TRBV5-1 with TRBJ2-1, with 10 bases aligning to TRBD1. The germline V gene has CDR1 SGHRS and CDR2 YFSETQ. CDR3 length: 14 residues. V lost 4 bases, J lost 7 bases, and 5 bases stayed unmatched. The CDR3 DNA sequence: TGCGCCAGCAGCCGACAGGGGGCTAAAAATGAGCAGTTCTTC. Amino acid sequence: CASSRQGAKNEQFF.

There are a few counts of this clonotype. V gene TRBV12-3 or TRBV12-4 combines with J gene TRBJ1-6; D remains unclear. CDR3 size: 14 residues. V lost 6 bases and J 7 bases, leaving 13 bases between the germline ends. The CDR3 loop reads CASRRAGENSPLHF. The CDR3 coding sequence is TGTGCCAGCAGGAGGGCAGGAGAGAATTCACCCCTCCACTTT.

The chain carries TRBV28 and TRBJ2-4; 8 bases line up with TRBD1. This CDR3 region has 17 residues. Germline CDR1 reads MDHEN; CDR2 reads SYDVKM. The junction had 9 bases not matched to a gene; V was cut back by 5 bases and J by 0 bases. CDR3 bases: TGTGCCAGCAGTACCGGGACAGGAACATTAGCCAAAAACATTCAGTACTTC. It is translated as CASSTGTGTLAKNIQYF. Together with reference TRBV28 and TRBJ2-4, the CDR3 gives the full variable domain: DVKVTQSSRYLVKRTGEKVFLECVQDMDHENMFWYRQDPGLGLRLIYFSYDVKMKEKGDIPEGYSVSREKKERFSLILESASTNQTSMYLCASSTGTGTLAKNIQYFGAGTRLSVL.

This chain joins TRBV11-2 and TRBJ2-7; 10 bases align to TRBD1. The CDR3 has 17 residues. CDR1 SGHAT and CDR2 FQNNGV come from the germline V gene. The CDR3 nucleotides are TGTGCCAGCAGCATAGAGGACAGGGGGGCGAGGACGAGCGAGCAGTACGTC. Its protein is CASSIEDRGARTSEQYV.

This clonotype was counted a few times. V and J are TRBV11-3 and TRBJ2-3; no reliable D call. V was trimmed by 5 bases and J by 0 bases, leaving 15 bases between them. The CDR3 has 16 residues. In germline, CDR1 is SGHNT, CDR2 YENEEA. The CDR3 protein is CASSLPVPESTDTQYF. The CDR3 coding sequence is TGTGCCAGCAGCCTTCCTGTGCCAGAAAGCACAGATACGCAGTATTTT.

This clonotype was seen more than once but under ten times. V is TRBV20-1 and J is TRBJ2-1; D assignment may be TRBD1 or TRBD2 (6 bases each). Trimming stripped 3 bases from V and 7 bases from J, with 16 bases between. The CDR3 runs 14 residues. In germline, CDR1 is DFQATT, CDR2 SNEGSKA (reference sequence). The CDR3 DNA reads as TGCAGTGCTAGGGAGGGGGACGTGAGAAATGAGCAGTTCTTC. This gives the protein CSAREGDVRNEQFF.

This clonotype has just a few counts. This sequence joins TRBV9 and TRBJ2-7; maybe TRBD1 (6 bases). Germline CDR1 reads SGDLS; CDR2 reads YYNGEE. V lost 0 bases, J lost 1 base, and 14 bases lay in between. There are 16 residues in the CDR3. In DNA, the CDR3 is TGTGCCAGCAGCGTAGGAACAGGGAGTAGGTCCTACGAGCAGTACTTC. It translates to CASSVGTGSRSYEQYF.

This clonotype appeared a few times. V gene TRBV12-3 or TRBV12-4 combines with J gene TRBJ2-2; 8 positions match TRBD2. V gave up 4 bases and J gave up 5 bases; unmatched junction bases: 9. CDR3 length: 16 amino acids. CDR3: CASSSHSGITTGELFF. The CDR3 region has the DNA TGTGCCAGCAGTTCTCATAGCGGGATTACAACCGGGGAGCTGTTTTTT.

The sample holds a few counts of this clonotype. The genes are TRBV7-2 and TRBJ2-1, with 8 bases that match TRBD2. Germline CDR1 SGHTA, CDR2 FQGNSA. The CDR3 totals 15 residues. The junction had 11 bases not matched to a gene; V was cut back by 5 bases and J by 8 bases. The CDR3 spells CASSPRGGPVDEQFF. The CDR3 nucleotides read TGTGCCAGCAGCCCACGGGGGGGCCCTGTGGATGAGCAGTTCTTC.

The chain has TRBV11-1 and TRBJ2-3, with TRBD2 identical over 8 bases. CDR1 and CDR2 from the germline V gene are SGHAT and FQDESV (reference sequence). The ends lost 4 bases at V and 2 bases at J; junction bases unmatched: 20. This CDR3 comprises 20 residues. In DNA, the CDR3 is TGTGCCAGCAGCTCCACTAAACTCGGACTAGCTGGGGGACACACAGATACGCAGTATTTT. Protein: CASSSTKLGLAGGHTDTQYF.

This sequence joins TRBV7-9 and TRBJ2-3; 8 bases align to TRBD1. The CDR3 length is 14 residues. The germline gives CDR1 SEHNR, CDR2 FQNEAQ (reference sequence). V dropped 5 bases and J dropped 5; count of bases not matched to a gene: 6. The CDR3 DNA is TGTGCCAGCAGCCCGGACAGGGCCAAAGATACGCAGTATTTT. This encodes CASSPDRAKDTQYF.

This clonotype was counted only a few times. J is TRBJ2-1 and V is TRBV20-1; 14 bases map to TRBD2. The trim removed 6 bases at V and 6 bases at J, leaving 7 bases unmatched. The CDR3 runs to 15 residues. Germline CDR1 is DFQATT and CDR2 is SNEGSKA (reference sequence). DNA for the CDR3: TGCAGTGCCCCCGGGACTAGCGGGGGCCTCAATGAGCAGTTCTTC. It translates to CSAPGTSGGLNEQFF.

This clonotype was seen at least ten times. The gene calls are TRBV20-1 and TRBJ1-2; D may be TRBD1 (5 bases). Germline CDR1 and CDR2: DFQATT and SNEGSKA (reference sequence). V was pared by 5 bases and J by 0 bases, with 13 bases between. This CDR3 is 14 amino acids long. The CDR3 sequence: CSASRGRANYGYTF. CDR3 DNA sequence: TGCAGTGCTTCTCGGGGCAGGGCTAACTATGGCTACACCTTC.

This clonotype was observed at least ten times. CDR3 bases: TGCAGTGCCACTGGGGACACTGAAGCTTTCTTT. It translates to CSATGDTEAFF. The genes are TRBV20-1 and TRBJ1-1; D call uncertain. V was shortened by 6 bases and J by 3 bases, with 8 bases between the two germline ends. This CDR3 is built from 11 residues. CDR1 and CDR2 from the germline V gene are DFQATT and SNEGSKA (reference sequence).

This chain connects TRBV11-2 to TRBJ2-4; weak D call: TRBD2 (6 bases). Trimming took 0 bases from V and 0 from J, leaving 12 bases between them. The germline V gene encodes CDR1 SGHAT and CDR2 FQNNGV. The CDR3 is 17 residues long. The CDR3 DNA reads as TGTGCCAGCAGCTTAGATCTGGGACTCAGAGCCAAAAACATTCAGTACTTC. Amino acid sequence: CASSLDLGLRAKNIQYF. Supplemented by reference TRBV11-2 and TRBJ2-4, the full variable domain reads EAGVAQSPRYKIIEKRQSVAFWCNPISGHATLYWYQQILGQGPKLLIQFQNNGVVDDSQLPKDRFSAERLKGVDSTLKIQPAKLEDSAVYLCASSLDLGLRAKNIQYFGAGTRLSVL.

The chain employs TRBV11-2 and TRBJ2-7; a weak D match, TRBD1 (5 bases). The V end lost 5 bases, the J end lost 4 bases, and 18 bases lay between the germline ends. The CDR3 extends over 15 amino acids. Germline CDR1 and CDR2: SGHAT and FQNNGV. CDR3 nucleotides: TGTGCCAGCAGCCCAGACAGCGCAGTCGTTTACGAGCAGTACTTC. Translating it yields CASSPDSAVVYEQYF.

The sample holds a few counts of this clonotype. Here the CDR3 reads CASSLRSPARGYTF. CDR3 sequence (DNA): TGTGCCAGCAGTTTGAGGAGTCCAGCGAGGGGCTACACCTTC. The V call is TRBV12-3 or TRBV12-4, the J call TRBJ1-2; D is unclear. Trimming stripped 3 bases from V and 8 bases from J, with 16 bases between. This CDR3 is built from 14 residues.

This clonotype occurred once. DNA of the CDR3: TGTGCCAGCAGCAAAGGGGTCGTGTACGAGCAGTACGTC. Translating it yields CASSKGVVYEQYV. The chain has TRBV21-1 and TRBJ2-7. TRBV21-1 is given as a pseudogene. This CDR3 has 13 residues.

CDR3 residues: CASSLAGSITGELFF. The CDR3 DNA follows: TGTGCCAGCTCACTAGCGGGATCGATAACCGGGGAGCTGTTTTTT. The rearrangement joins TRBV18 to TRBJ2-2, with 8 positions matching TRBD2. This CDR3 comprises 15 residues. Looked up from germline, CDR1 is KGHSH and CDR2 is LQKENI. Trimming cost V 4 bases and J 5 bases; bases outside gene matches: 6.

This clonotype has more than one count but fewer than ten. The CDR3 reads CASSLGAGLYEQYF. CDR3 in DNA: TGTGCCAGCAGCTTAGGGGCAGGTCTCTACGAGCAGTACTTC. The chain carries TRBV7-9 and TRBJ2-7, with no clear D. The CDR3 extends over 14 amino acids. CDR1 SEHNR and CDR2 FQNEAQ come from the germline V gene (reference sequence). V was shortened by 1 base and J by 3 bases, with 10 bases between the two germline ends.

The chain has TRBV12-3 or TRBV12-4 and TRBJ2-5; no clear D. V was pared by 3 bases and J by 1 base, with 9 bases between. This CDR3 is built from 14 residues. The DNA of the CDR3 is TGTGCCAGCAGTTTTTGGTGCGTCCAAGAGACCCAGTACTTC. Its protein is CASSFWCVQETQYF.

This clonotype turned up a few times. The chain employs TRBV7-9 and TRBJ1-5; D may be TRBD1 (5 bases). V was trimmed by 2 bases and J by 6 bases, leaving 14 bases between them. There are 15 residues in the CDR3. Germline CDR1 is SEHNR and CDR2 is FQNEAQ (reference sequence). The CDR3 loop is CASSLSTVGGQPQHF. CDR3 DNA sequence: TGTGCCAGCAGCTTATCGACCGTGGGGGGTCAGCCCCAGCATTTT.